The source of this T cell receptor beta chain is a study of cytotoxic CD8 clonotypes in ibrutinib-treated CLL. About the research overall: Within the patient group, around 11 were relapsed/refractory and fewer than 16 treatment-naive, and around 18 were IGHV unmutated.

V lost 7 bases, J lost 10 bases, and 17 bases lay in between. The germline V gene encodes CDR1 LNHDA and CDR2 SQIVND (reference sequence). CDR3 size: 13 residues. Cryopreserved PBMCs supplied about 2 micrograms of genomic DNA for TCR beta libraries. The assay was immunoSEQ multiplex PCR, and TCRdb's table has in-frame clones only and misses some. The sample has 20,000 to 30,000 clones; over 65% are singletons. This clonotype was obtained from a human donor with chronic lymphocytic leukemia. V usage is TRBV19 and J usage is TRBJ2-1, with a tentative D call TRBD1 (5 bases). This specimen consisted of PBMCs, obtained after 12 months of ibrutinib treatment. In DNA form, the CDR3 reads TGTGCCAGTAACCAGAAGGGGCCTGGGGAGCAGTTCTTC. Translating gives CASNQKGPGEQFF.